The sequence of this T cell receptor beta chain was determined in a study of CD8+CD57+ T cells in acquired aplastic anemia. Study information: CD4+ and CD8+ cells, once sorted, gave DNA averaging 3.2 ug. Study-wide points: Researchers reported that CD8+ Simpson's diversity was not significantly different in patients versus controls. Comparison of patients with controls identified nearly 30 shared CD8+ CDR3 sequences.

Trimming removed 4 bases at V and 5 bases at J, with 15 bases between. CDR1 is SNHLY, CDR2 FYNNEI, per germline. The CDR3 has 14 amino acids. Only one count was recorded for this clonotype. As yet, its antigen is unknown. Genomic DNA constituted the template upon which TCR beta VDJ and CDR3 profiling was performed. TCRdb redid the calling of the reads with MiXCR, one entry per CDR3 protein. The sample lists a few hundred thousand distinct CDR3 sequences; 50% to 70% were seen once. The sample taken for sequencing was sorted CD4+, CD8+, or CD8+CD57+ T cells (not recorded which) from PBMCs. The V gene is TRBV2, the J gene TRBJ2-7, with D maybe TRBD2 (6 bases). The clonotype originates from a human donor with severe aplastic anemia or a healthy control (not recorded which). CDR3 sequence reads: CASSVYGRTNEQYF. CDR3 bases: TGTGCCAGCAGTGTCTACGGGAGAACGAACGAGCAGTACTTC.